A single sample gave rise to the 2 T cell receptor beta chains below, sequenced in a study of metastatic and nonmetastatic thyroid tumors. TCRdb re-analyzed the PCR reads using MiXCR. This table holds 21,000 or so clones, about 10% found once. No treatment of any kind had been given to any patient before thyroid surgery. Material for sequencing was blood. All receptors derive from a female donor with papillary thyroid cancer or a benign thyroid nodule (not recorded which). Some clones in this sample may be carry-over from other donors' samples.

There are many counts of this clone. The CDR3 loop reads CSATSSGRTGANVLTF. The CDR3 DNA reads TGCAGTGCTACCTCTAGCGGGAGGACCGGGGCCAACGTCCTGACTTTC. The rearrangement joins TRBV20-1 to TRBJ2-6; 11 bases agree with TRBD2. Trimming removed 4 bases from V and 4 bases from J; junction bases left unmatched: 6. This CDR3 is built from 16 residues. Germline V gene lookup returns CDR1 DFQATT and CDR2 SNEGSKA (reference sequence).

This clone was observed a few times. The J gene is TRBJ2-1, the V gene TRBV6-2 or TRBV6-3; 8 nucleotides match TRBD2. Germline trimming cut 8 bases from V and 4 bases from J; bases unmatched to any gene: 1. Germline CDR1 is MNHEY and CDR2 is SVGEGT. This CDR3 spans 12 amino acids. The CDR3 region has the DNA TGTGCCAGCCGGGAGGGTTACAATGAGCAGTTCTTC. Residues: CASREGYNEQFF.